This TCR beta chain appears in the sequencing data of a study of blood T cell repertoires in COVID-19. Study-level background: Researchers got acute and convalescent COVID-19 samples from the United States, Italy and Spain. The analysed material was cDNA or gDNA that came from T cells, B-cell-depleted T cells, or PBMCs.

Clones were read by immunoSEQ multiplex PCR, and TCRdb kept only the in-frame ones, dropping some. The sample consists of around 150,000 clones, 87% of them appearing once. Per germline, CDR1 SNHLY and CDR2 FYNNEI. Germline trimming cut 6 bases from V and 0 bases from J; bases unmatched to any gene: 2. CDR3 length equals 14 residues. V usage is TRBV2 and J usage is TRBJ1-5; 7 bases line up with TRBD1. The specimen sequenced was peripheral blood. The TCR sequence derives from a woman aged 55-69 years with active or convalescent COVID-19. CDR3 bases: TGTGCCAGCAGCGGGACAGATAGCAATCAGCCCCAGCATTTT. Its protein is CASSGTDSNQPQHF.